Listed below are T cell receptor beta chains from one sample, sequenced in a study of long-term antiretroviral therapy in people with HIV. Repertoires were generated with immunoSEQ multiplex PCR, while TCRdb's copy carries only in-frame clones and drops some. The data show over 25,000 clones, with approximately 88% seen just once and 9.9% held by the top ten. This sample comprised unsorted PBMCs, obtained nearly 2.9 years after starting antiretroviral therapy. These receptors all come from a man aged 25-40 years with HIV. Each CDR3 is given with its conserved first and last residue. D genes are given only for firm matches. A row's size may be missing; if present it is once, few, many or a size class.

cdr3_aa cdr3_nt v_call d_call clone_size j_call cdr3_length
CASSLPRAYNSPLHF TGTGCCAGCAGTTTACCCAGGGCCTATAATTCACCCCTCCACTTT TRBV27 . once TRBJ1-6 15
CASSLAGQVQPQHF TGTGCCAGCAGCTTAGCCGGTCAGGTTCAGCCCCAGCATTTT TRBV11-2 . . TRBJ1-5 14
CATSRVAGIVSWNQPQHF TGTGCCACCAGCAGAGTGGCAGGAATAGTATCCTGGAATCAGCCCCAGCATTTT TRBV15 . . TRBJ1-5 18
CASSEASGGRQYF TGTGCCAGCAGTGAAGCGAGCGGCGGAAGGCAGTACTTC TRBV2 . . TRBJ2-7 13
CSVGLAGDSYNEQFF TGCAGCGTTGGACTAGCGGGAGACTCCTACAATGAGCAGTTCTTC TRBV29-1 TRBD2 . TRBJ2-1 15
CASSTPGQGLYYGYTF TGTGCCAGCAGTACTCCGGGACAGGGCCTGTACTATGGCTACACCTTC TRBV28 TRBD1 . TRBJ1-2 16
CASSLWGDRVTGELFF TGTGCCAGCAGTCTATGGGGGGACAGGGTAACCGGGGAGCTGTTTTTT TRBV28 TRBD1 . TRBJ2-2 16
CASTPSGVLDGYTF TGTGCCAGCACCCCAAGCGGGGTTTTGGATGGCTACACCTTC TRBV27 . . TRBJ1-2 14
CATSRQTLGTANTGELFF TGTGCCACCAGCAGGCAAACTTTGGGGACAGCGAACACCGGGGAGCTGTTTTTT TRBV15 TRBD1 . TRBJ2-2 18
CASSWDRGPYEQYF TGTGCCAGCAGTTGGGACAGGGGGCCGTACGAGCAGTACTTC TRBV27 TRBD1 . TRBJ2-7 14
CASSLDLQGDNYGYTF TGTGCCAGCAGCTTAGATTTACAGGGTGACAACTATGGCTACACCTTC TRBV7-9 . once TRBJ1-2 16
CASSPALAGWKTQYF TGTGCCAGCAGTCCAGCTCTAGCGGGATGGAAGACCCAGTACTTC TRBV28 TRBD2 . TRBJ2-5 15
CASSHLGGGLNNEQFF TGCGCCAGCAGCCACCTTGGGGGCGGACTAAACAATGAGCAGTTCTTC TRBV4-3 . . TRBJ2-1 16
CATEKGQGGGWAAEAFF TGTGCCACGGAAAAGGGACAGGGAGGGGGCTGGGCGGCTGAAGCTTTCTTT TRBV19 TRBD1 . TRBJ1-1 17
CAWRRRWKIGGDNEQFF TGTGCCTGGAGGAGAAGGTGGAAAATTGGGGGGGACAATGAGCAGTTCTTC TRBV30 TRBD2 . TRBJ2-1 17
CASSIQTGMGQPQHF TGTGCCAGTAGTATACAGACAGGGATGGGGCAGCCCCAGCATTTT TRBV19 TRBD1 . TRBJ1-5 15
CASSVGRTATNEQFF TGTGCCAGCTCCGTGGGGAGGACAGCGACCAATGAGCAGTTCTTC TRBV7-9 . . TRBJ2-1 15
CASSQIGPWEEAFF TGCGCCAGCAGCCAAATTGGGCCCTGGGAAGAAGCTTTCTTT TRBV4-1 . . TRBJ1-1 14
CASNRQGIGNQPQHF TGTGCCAGTAATAGACAGGGAATAGGCAATCAGCCCCAGCATTTT TRBV19 TRBD1 . TRBJ1-5 15
CASSRGYRATNEKLFF TGTGCCAGTAGTCGCGGGTATCGAGCAACTAATGAAAAACTGTTTTTT TRBV19 . few TRBJ1-4 16
CASSFRGSGEKLFF TGTGCCAGCAGTTTCCGGGGGTCGGGTGAAAAACTGTTTTTT TRBV28 . . TRBJ1-4 14
CASSLDHQGRGNTEAFF TGTGCCAGCAGCTTAGATCATCAGGGACGGGGGAACACTGAAGCTTTCTTT TRBV11-2 . . TRBJ1-1 17
CASRGDRRAYNEQFF TGTGCCAGCAGAGGAGACAGACGGGCCTACAATGAGCAGTTCTTC TRBV7-9 . once TRBJ2-1 15
CASASVNSPLHF TGTGCCAGCGCGAGCGTTAATTCACCCCTCCACTTT TRBV28 . . TRBJ1-6 12
CASSIDKIQPQHF TGTGCCAGTAGTATAGATAAGATACAGCCCCAGCATTTT TRBV19 . . TRBJ1-5 13
CASSPPRGLSYEQYF TGTGCCAGCAGTCCCCCGCGGGGCCTCTCCTACGAGCAGTACTTC TRBV28 . . TRBJ2-7 15
CASSYFKGNKNIQYF TGTGCCAGCAGTTACTTTAAGGGGAACAAAAACATTCAGTACTTC TRBV6-5 . . TRBJ2-4 15
CASSRTGADSYEQYF TGTGCCAGCAGCCGAACAGGAGCCGACTCCTACGAGCAGTACTTC TRBV7-2 . once TRBJ2-7 15
CASSMDRNQPQHF TGTGCCAGTAGTATGGACAGAAATCAGCCCCAGCATTTT TRBV19 . . TRBJ1-5 13
CASSRTSGGAGELFF TGTGCCAGCAGCCGGACTAGCGGGGGAGCCGGGGAGCTGTTTTTT TRBV7-3 TRBD2 . TRBJ2-2 15
CASSPRRRDTEAFF TGTGCCAGTAGTCCCCGTAGGAGGGACACTGAAGCTTTCTTT TRBV19 . . TRBJ1-1 14
CASSFLEDRINYEQYF TGTGCCAGCAGCTTTTTAGAGGACAGGATTAACTACGAGCAGTACTTC TRBV11-3 TRBD1 . TRBJ2-7 16
CASSPRQYNYGYTF TGTGCCAGCTCACCTAGACAGTACAACTATGGCTACACCTTC TRBV18 . . TRBJ1-2 14
CASSLVGGGNEQFF TGTGCCAGCAGCTTAGTGGGGGGAGGCAATGAGCAGTTCTTC TRBV11-1 . . TRBJ2-1 14
CASSQPPEPLRFF TGTGCCAGCAGCCAACCCCCAGAGCCTTTACGATTTTTT TRBV4-2 . . TRBJ1-4 13
CASSIGAGHSRETQYF TGTGCCAGTAGTATAGGAGCGGGGCACAGCCGGGAGACCCAGTACTTC TRBV19 TRBD2 . TRBJ2-5 16
CASSFEGRSTDTQYF TGTGCCAGCAGCTTCGAAGGCCGGAGCACAGATACGCAGTATTTT TRBV5-5 . . TRBJ2-3 15
CASSPLDRAPGYEQYF TGTGCCAGCAGTCCCCTGGACAGGGCTCCCGGCTACGAGCAGTACTTC TRBV27 TRBD1 . TRBJ2-7 16
CASSLAKGGDTQYF TGTGCCAGCAGCTTGGCTAAAGGGGGAGATACGCAGTATTTT TRBV5-4 . . TRBJ2-3 14
CASSQVELVGTQYF TGCGCCAGCAGCCAAGTTGAACTAGTCGGTACGCAGTATTTT TRBV4-3 . . TRBJ2-3 14
CASSEAGTSTDTQYF TGTGCCAGCAGCGAGGCCGGGACTAGCACGGATACGCAGTATTTT TRBV9 TRBD2 . TRBJ2-3 15
CAWSVVLTGGSYNEQFF TGTGCCTGGAGTGTAGTTCTGACAGGGGGCTCCTACAATGAGCAGTTCTTC TRBV30 TRBD1 . TRBJ2-1 17
CASSFVGRWETQYF TGTGCCAGCAGCTTCGTTGGGAGGTGGGAGACCCAGTACTTC TRBV7-2 . . TRBJ2-5 14
CASSLVDSTDTQYF TGTGCCAGCAGCTTAGTGGATAGCACAGATACGCAGTATTTT TRBV7-9 . . TRBJ2-3 14
CASSFPDRGDGNTIYF TGTGCCAGCAGTTTCCCTGACAGGGGGGATGGAAACACCATATATTTT TRBV27 TRBD1 . TRBJ1-3 16
CASSIRLAGGYEQYF TGTGCCAGTAGTATCAGACTAGCGGGAGGTTACGAGCAGTACTTC TRBV19 TRBD2 . TRBJ2-7 15
CASSLPEGNTDTQYF TGTGCCAGCAGTTTACCCGAGGGAAACACAGATACGCAGTATTTT TRBV28 . . TRBJ2-3 15
CASSLATGPGELFF TGCGCCAGCAGCTTGGCCACAGGACCCGGGGAGCTGTTTTTT TRBV5-1 . . TRBJ2-2 14
CASSPGQPNWSNQPQHF TGTGCCAGCTCACCGGGACAGCCCAATTGGAGCAATCAGCCCCAGCATTTT TRBV18 TRBD1 . TRBJ1-5 17
CASSLARGGSYEQYF TGTGCCAGCAGCTTAGCGCGCGGGGGGTCCTACGAGCAGTACTTC TRBV7-2 TRBD2 . TRBJ2-7 15
CASSFLGTDTQYF TGTGCCAGTAGCTTCCTGGGGACAGATACGCAGTATTTT TRBV19 . . TRBJ2-3 13
CASSGETQYF TGTGCCAGTAGTGGAGAGACCCAGTACTTC TRBV19 . . TRBJ2-5 10
CVTGKNTGELFF TGTGTGACAGGCAAGAACACCGGGGAGCTGTTTTTT TRBV6-1 . . TRBJ2-2 12
CASSSPGQGAKSPLHF TGTGCCAGCAGTTCGCCGGGACAGGGGGCAAAGTCACCCCTCCACTTT TRBV27 TRBD1 . TRBJ1-6 16